One and the same sample provided the 7 T cell receptor beta chains below, sequenced in a study of T cell repertoires in cytomegalovirus infection. TCRdb itself ran the reads through MiXCR, one entry per CDR3 protein. Altogether around 290,000 distinct CDR3 sequences are present, around 25% being singletons, with the ten largest covering roughly 14%. The sample was PBMCs. Receptors were obtained from a human donor in good health (CMV status not recorded). Some clones in this sample may be carry-over from other donors' samples.

The rearrangement links TRBV7-9 to TRBJ2-5; D is unresolved. The germline V gene encodes CDR1 SEHNR and CDR2 FQNEAQ (reference sequence). CDR3 length: 12 residues. The V gene lost 3 bases and the J gene lost 7 bases, with 9 bases spanning the gap. The CDR3 nucleotides are TGTGCCAGCAGCTTTGCCCCGGGGACCCAGTACTTC. Translation: CASSFAPGTQYF.

This clonotype was recorded a few times. The V and J genes are TRBV6-2 or TRBV6-3 and TRBJ2-3; 7 nucleotides align to TRBD1. The CDR3 has 19 residues. V dropped 0 bases and J dropped 6; count of bases not matched to a gene: 18. The germline CDR1 and CDR2 sequences are MNHEY and SVGEGT. In nucleotides, the CDR3 is TGTGCCAGCAGTTACTCGACCAGACAGGGATCGGATCATACGGATACGCAGTATTTT. Residues: CASSYSTRQGSDHTDTQYF.

This CDR3 is CASRPGQSSYNSPLHF. CDR3 DNA sequence: TGTGCCAGCAGACCCGGCCAGAGCTCCTATAATTCACCCCTCCACTTT. The chain links TRBV6-2 or TRBV6-3 to TRBJ1-6; D is unclear. CDR3 length: 16 amino acids. V lost 6 bases to trimming and J lost 0 bases, with 12 bases between them. Per the germline V gene, CDR1 is MNHEY and CDR2 is SVGEGT.

CDR3 protein: CASSLQAGANTGELFF. The CDR3 DNA follows: TGTGCCAGCAGCTTACAGGCGGGAGCGAACACCGGGGAGCTGTTTTTT. This rearrangement joins TRBV7-2 to TRBJ2-2, with 7 positions matching TRBD2. V lost 2 bases and J lost 0; bases outside the gene matches: 3. The germline CDR1 and CDR2 sequences are SGHTA and FQGNSA. This CDR3 has 16 residues. The full variable domain, its missing parts supplied by reference TRBV7-2 and TRBJ2-2, is GAGVSQSPSNKVTEKGKDVELRCDPISGHTALYWYRQSLGQGLEFLIYFQGNSAPDKSGLPSDRFSAERTGGSVSTLTIQRTQQEDSAVYLCASSLQAGANTGELFFGEGSRLTVL.

The chain combines TRBV19 with TRBJ1-1; a possible D gene is TRBD1 (6 bases). Germline CDR1 is LNHDA and CDR2 is SQIVND (reference sequence). The length of the CDR3 is 17 residues. V lost 5 bases and J lost 0, with 19 bases in between. The CDR3 region has the DNA TGTGCCAGTAGTGTAACCGGGAGTGGGGGCTTGAACACTGAAGCTTTCTTT. Protein sequence: CASSVTGSGGLNTEAFF.

In its sample, this clonotype was seen many times. The CDR3 DNA sequence: TGTGCCACTCGGACAGGGTGGGCGAATGAGCAGTTCTTC. This gives the protein CATRTGWANEQFF. V gene TRBV27 combines with J gene TRBJ2-1, with 8 positions matching TRBD1. J gave up 7 bases and V 10 bases, and 9 bases lay outside the gene matches. This CDR3 is 13 amino acids long. Germline assignment: CDR1 MNHEY and CDR2 SMNVEV (reference sequence).

This clonotype has at least ten counts. The gene calls are TRBV7-2 and TRBJ1-4, with 7 nucleotides matching TRBD1. The CDR3 is made up of 14 amino acids. V lost 2 bases to trimming and J lost 7 bases; unmatched junction nucleotides: 4. Germline CDR1 and CDR2: SGHTA and FQGNSA. The CDR3 DNA reads TGTGCCAGCAGCTTATCCGGGACAGCTGAAAAACTGTTTTTT. This encodes CASSLSGTAEKLFF.